This T cell receptor (beta chain) was obtained from a study of identical twins. This clonotype was picked up many times. MiXCR was run by TCRdb on the 5' RACE reads, yielding one entry per CDR3 protein. The sample includes 450,000 to 650,000 distinct CDR3 sequences, around 9.6% seen only once; the top ten take around 3.2%. The germline V gene has CDR1 MGHRA and CDR2 YSYEKL. V shed 4 bases and J 0 bases; nucleotides not matched to a gene: 15. The CDR3 has 20 amino acids. A further study also used this sample, focusing on yellow fever vaccine responses in identical twins.

The receptor's source is a woman between 18 and 30 years old in good health. The specimen sequenced was PBMCs. The rearrangement uses TRBV4-1 and TRBJ2-4; TRBD2 aligns across 10 bases. In DNA, the CDR3 is TGCGCCAGCAGCCGGGACCCGTACTTGGCTAGCGGGAGAGCCAAAAACATTCAGTACTTC. Translating it yields CASSRDPYLASGRAKNIQYF.